This T cell receptor (beta chain) was captured in a study of blood T cell repertoires in COVID-19. V lost 3 bases to trimming and J lost 0 bases, with 21 bases between them. CDR3 length equals 19 residues. The germline CDR1 and CDR2 sequences are LGHNT and FRNRAP. In the authors' workflow: Researchers report that nucleated cell counts were estimated from reference gene primer amplification. Libraries were prepared by immunoSEQ multiplex PCR; TCRdb keeps only in-frame clonotypes and omits some of them. V and J calls and clone size are copied from that table; D and trimming were computed from the DNA. The table includes 300,000 to 350,000 clones, around 87% detected once.

This TCR was recovered from a woman aged 45-65 years with COVID-19, enrolled during active disease. This rearrangement joins TRBV12-5 to TRBJ2-4, with D tentatively TRBD1 (5 bases). Material: peripheral blood. CDR3 loop: CASGFVAPTGSRAKNIQYF. The CDR3 nucleotides read TGTGCTAGTGGTTTTGTGGCCCCAACAGGCTCCCGAGCCAAAAACATTCAGTACTTC.